The 27 T cell receptor beta chains given below trace back to one sample, sequenced in a study of blood T cell repertoires in COVID-19. Produced via immunoSEQ multiplex PCR; TCRdb's table is partial and in-frame only. This table holds 350,000 to 450,000 clones, around 87% found once. Sequences were obtained from peripheral blood. These receptors were collected from a human donor in a cohort sampled during active COVID-19.

The genes are TRBV2 and TRBJ1-2; D unclear. Per the germline V gene, CDR1 is SNHLY and CDR2 is FYNNEI. Deletions cut 2 bases from V and 2 bases from J, with 9 bases between. The CDR3 extends over 14 amino acids. The CDR3 DNA sequence: TGTGCCAGCAGTGAATCGGGTTCCAACTATGGCTACACCTTC. This gives the protein CASSESGSNYGYTF.

V gene TRBV4-1 combines with J gene TRBJ2-3; no firm D call. CDR1 is MGHRA and CDR2 is YSYEKL in the germline V gene. Trimming cost V 0 bases and J 6 bases, with 10 bases left between them. This CDR3 comprises 14 residues. CDR3 nucleotides: TGCGCCAGCAGCCAAGAGGCGGTTTCGGATACGCAGTATTTT. This codes for CASSQEAVSDTQYF.

The DNA for the CDR3 is TGTGCCATCAGCGCCGAGGACAGGTTCGTCTATGGCTACACCTTC. Protein: CAISAEDRFVYGYTF. J is TRBJ1-2 and V is TRBV10-3; 7 nucleotides agree with TRBD1. From germline, CDR1 is ENHRY and CDR2 SYGVKD. The CDR3 extends over 15 amino acids. The V segment lost 6 bases and the J segment 4 bases; nucleotides outside the gene matches: 11.

In DNA form, the CDR3 reads TGTGCCAGCAGCTTGAAGGCAGGGTGGATAGATGAGCAGTTCTTC. It yields the protein CASSLKAGWIDEQFF. V usage is TRBV5-4 and J usage is TRBJ2-1; D is perhaps TRBD1 (5 bases). The V and J ends lost 1 base and 8 bases respectively, with 16 bases between them. Germline CDR1 and CDR2: SGHNT and YYREEE (reference sequence). CDR3 length: 15 amino acids.

V and J are TRBV3-1 (or the pseudogene TRBV3-2) and TRBJ2-3; TRBD2 matches at 16 bases. This CDR3 has 18 amino acids. The V and J ends lost 0 bases and 1 base, in that order; junction bases with no gene match: 1. CDR1 LGHDT and CDR2 YNNKEL come from the germline V gene (reference sequence). CDR3 sequence reads: CASSQEGLAGGGTDTQYF. CDR3 bases: TGTGCCAGCAGCCAAGAGGGACTAGCGGGGGGGGGCACAGATACGCAGTATTTT.

The chain links TRBV12-3 or TRBV12-4 to TRBJ1-2, with unresolved D. The CDR3 length is 13 residues. V dropped 5 bases and J dropped 4 bases, with 11 bases sitting between them. The CDR3 DNA follows: TGTGCCAGCAGTCAGGCTTGGGCCTATGGCTACACCTTC. Protein: CASSQAWAYGYTF.

This chain joins TRBV6-5 and TRBJ2-1; 7 bases match TRBD2. J was trimmed by 8 bases and V by 7 bases; bases with no gene match: 14. The CDR3 has 15 residues. Germline CDR1 MNHEY, CDR2 SVGAGI. CDR3 protein: CASTPYREVGDEQFF. The CDR3 nucleotides read TGTGCCAGCACCCCCTACCGGGAGGTGGGGGATGAGCAGTTCTTC.

The V gene is TRBV6-1, the J gene TRBJ1-1, with a possible D match to TRBD1 (5 bases). CDR1 and CDR2 (germline): MNHNS, SASEGT. The CDR3 loop spans 12 amino acids. Trimming shortened V by 1 base and J by 11 bases, and 11 bases separated the two germline ends. CDR3 DNA: TGTGCCAGCAGTGAAGGGGCTTGGGGCGCTTTCTTT. The encoded protein is CASSEGAWGAFF.

The V and J genes are TRBV3-1 (or the pseudogene TRBV3-2) and TRBJ1-3, with D tentatively TRBD1 (6 bases). The CDR3 consists of 20 residues. The germline CDR1 and CDR2 sequences are LGHDT and YNNKEL (reference sequence). Trimming stripped 6 bases from V and 4 bases from J, with 31 bases between. The CDR3: CASSPRRDIIEVGLGNTIYF. The CDR3 DNA reads TGTGCCAGCAGTCCCCGCCGGGACATAATCGAGGTGGGGCTCGGAAACACCATATATTTT.

The CDR3 loop reads CASSVAGGRGGGSPLHF. CDR3 nucleotides: TGTGCCAGCAGCGTAGCCGGTGGTCGAGGGGGCGGTTCACCCCTCCACTTT. The chain uses TRBV9 and TRBJ1-6; TRBD1 agrees at 7 bases. The CDR3 runs 17 residues. Germline assignment: CDR1 SGDLS and CDR2 YYNGEE. J lost 9 bases, V lost 0 bases, and 12 bases had no gene match.

The V and J genes are TRBV3-1 (or the pseudogene TRBV3-2) and TRBJ2-2, with a tentative D call TRBD1 (6 bases). The CDR3 spans 13 residues. Trimming shortened V by 2 bases and J by 6 bases, and 7 bases separated the two germline ends. Per germline, CDR1 LGHDT and CDR2 YNNKEL (reference sequence). CDR3 bases: TGTGCCAGCAGCCAACAGGGGCCCGGGGAGCTGTTTTTT. This translates into CASSQQGPGELFF.

This chain links TRBV18 with TRBJ2-1; 7 bases fit TRBD1. CDR1 is KGHSH, CDR2 LQKENI, per germline. This CDR3 contains 14 residues. V lost 8 bases to trimming and J lost 6 bases; unmatched junction nucleotides: 10. The CDR3 sequence is CASRNPDRSNEQFF. DNA for the CDR3: TGTGCCAGCAGGAACCCGGACAGGTCCAATGAGCAGTTCTTC.

The rearrangement uses TRBV7-9 and TRBJ1-1; D is ambiguous. CDR3 length: 11 residues. The germline CDR1 and CDR2 sequences are SEHNR and FQNEAQ (reference sequence). The CDR3 spells CAFTADTEAFF. In DNA, the CDR3 is TGTGCGTTCACAGCCGACACTGAAGCTTTCTTT.

This rearrangement joins TRBV27 to TRBJ2-6; 10 bases match TRBD1. The CDR3 is 15 amino acids. V lost 9 bases, J lost 3 bases, and 5 bases stayed unmatched. Germline V gene sequence: CDR1 MNHEY, CDR2 SMNVEV (reference sequence). CDR3 in DNA: TGTGCCAGTCGACAGGGGGCGCATGGGGCCAACGTCCTGACTTTC. This translates into CASRQGAHGANVLTF.

This clone was detected once. V and J are TRBV6-5 and TRBJ2-7, with 9 bases aligning to TRBD1. From germline, CDR1 is MNHEY and CDR2 SVGAGI. Trimming removed 2 bases from V and 6 bases from J; junction bases left unmatched: 2. The CDR3 length is 13 residues. CDR3 nucleotide sequence: TGTGCCAGCAGTTACGGGACAGGGCTCGAGCAGTACTTC. Translated, it gives CASSYGTGLEQYF.

The chain couples TRBV6-5 to TRBJ1-2, with TRBD1 identical over 8 bases. CDR1 and CDR2 from the germline V gene are MNHEY and SVGAGI. The CDR3 runs 14 residues. V dropped 7 bases and J dropped 8; count of bases not matched to a gene: 12. This chain's CDR3 is CASIRGPLDKGYTF. The CDR3, as DNA: TGTGCCAGCATCAGGGGGCCCCTAGACAAGGGCTACACCTTC.

This chain links TRBV20-1 with TRBJ2-5; D possibly corresponds to TRBD2 (5 bases). CDR1 is DFQATT, CDR2 SNEGSKA, per germline (reference sequence). The CDR3 runs 11 residues. Trimming pared 3 bases from V and 5 bases from J, leaving 7 bases between. The CDR3 DNA reads TGCAGTGCTAGGAGGGATGAGACCCAGTACTTC. Protein: CSARRDETQYF.

The J gene is TRBJ1-1, the V gene TRBV5-1; 10 bases align to TRBD1. The CDR3 is 13 residues long. CDR1 SGHRS and CDR2 YFSETQ come from the germline V gene. V was clipped by 3 bases and J by 11 bases; unmatched bases: 7. The CDR3 region has the DNA TGCGCCAGCAGCTATCTGGGGACAGGGGATGCTTTCTTT. As protein: CASSYLGTGDAFF.

The chain combines TRBV28 with TRBJ2-2; 10 positions match TRBD1. CDR1 and CDR2 (germline): MDHEN, SYDVKM. With 4 bases clipped from V and 1 base from J, the junction kept 9 bases outside the gene matches. This CDR3 has 18 residues. The CDR3 region has the DNA TGTGCCAGCAGTTGGGGGACAGGGGAAGGAGTGAACACCGGGGAGCTGTTTTTT. It specifies CASSWGTGEGVNTGELFF.

Only a few counts were recorded for this clone. This chain uses TRBV4-1 with TRBJ1-3; no firm D call. Germline V gene lookup returns CDR1 MGHRA and CDR2 YSYEKL. Between the trimmed V and J ends, which lost 1 base and 8 bases, there was a span of 18 bases. The CDR3 loop spans 16 amino acids. The CDR3 sequence: CASSQADWRDRDTIYF. CDR3 nucleotides: TGCGCCAGCAGCCAAGCCGACTGGAGGGATAGGGACACCATATATTTT.

V is TRBV5-4 and J is TRBJ1-4; D unclear. The V gene lost 1 base and the J gene lost 5 bases, with 6 bases spanning the gap. This CDR3 contains 13 residues. Germline loops: CDR1 SGHNT, CDR2 YYREEE (reference sequence). As DNA, the CDR3 is TGTGCCAGCAGCTTGACAGAGAATGAAAAACTGTTTTTT. It yields the protein CASSLTENEKLFF.

This chain connects TRBV7-2 to TRBJ2-7; possible D gene TRBD2, 6 bases. This CDR3 is 15 amino acids long. CDR1 is SGHTA and CDR2 is FQGNSA in the germline V gene. Trimming pared 4 bases from V and 2 bases from J, leaving 15 bases between. CDR3 amino acids: CASSWVSGKTYEQYF. The CDR3 coding sequence is TGTGCCAGCAGCTGGGTTAGCGGTAAAACCTACGAGCAGTACTTC.

This chain joins TRBV28 and TRBJ1-6; D is unresolved. Trimming removed 3 bases at V and 4 bases at J, with 7 bases between. This CDR3 spans 14 amino acids. CDR1 and CDR2 from the germline V gene are MDHEN and SYDVKM. CDR3 protein: CASSFYSYNSPLHF. The CDR3 region has the DNA TGTGCCAGCAGTTTCTATTCTTATAATTCACCCCTCCACTTT. The full variable domain, with the rest looked up from reference TRBV28 and TRBJ1-6, is DVKVTQSSRYLVKRTGEKVFLECVQDMDHENMFWYRQDPGLGLRLIYFSYDVKMKEKGDIPEGYSVSREKKERFSLILESASTNQTSMYLCASSFYSYNSPLHFGNGTRLTVT.

With respect to this clone: This specimen includes other DNA sequences encoding the same CDR3. The chain couples TRBV5-1 to TRBJ2-2, with D possibly TRBD2 on 5 matching bases. This CDR3 spans 13 amino acids. The V and J ends lost 1 base and 6 bases respectively, with 7 bases between them. Germline lookup yields CDR1 SGHRS and CDR2 YFSETQ. In DNA form, the CDR3 reads TGCGCCAGCAGCTTGAGCGGCGCCGGGGAGCTGTTTTTT. This gives the protein CASSLSGAGELFF.

The V gene is TRBV3-1 (or the pseudogene TRBV3-2), the J gene TRBJ1-1; TRBD1 might be the D (5 bases). Trimming stripped 4 bases from V and 5 bases from J, with 20 bases between. CDR3 length equals 16 residues. CDR1 is LGHDT and CDR2 is YNNKEL in the germline V gene (reference sequence). The CDR3 loop reads CASSPSPGVGDTEAFF. CDR3 in DNA: TGTGCCAGCAGCCCTTCCCCGGGGGTGGGGGATACTGAAGCTTTCTTT.

The chain employs TRBV6-6 and TRBJ2-3, with 7 bases fitting TRBD2. The V gene end was trimmed by 2 bases and the J gene end by 2 bases; junction bases not matched to a gene: 1. There are 14 residues in the CDR3. Germline-derived CDR1 and CDR2 are MNHNY and SVGAGI (reference sequence). In nucleotides, the CDR3 is TGTGCCAGCAGTTACCGGGACTACACAGATACGCAGTATTTT. Translated, it gives CASSYRDYTDTQYF.

This clone was seen at least ten times. The CDR3 DNA reads TGTGCCATCAGTGAGTCGCGGGAGTCTCTCTTAAGTGGCTACACCTTC. Protein sequence: CAISESRESLLSGYTF. This sequence joins TRBV10-3 and TRBJ1-2, with D unresolved. The germline CDR1 and CDR2 sequences are ENHRY and SYGVKD. V shed 0 bases and J shed 7 bases, with 18 bases lying between them. The CDR3 has 16 amino acids.